This record concerns one T cell receptor (beta chain) sequence. The antigen remains undetermined. It may be a read error: a sequence one base away is much more abundant. With 7 bases removed from V and 4 bases from J, the gap between germline ends came to 17 bases. CDR3 length: 15 amino acids. The germline V gene encodes CDR1 GTSNPN and CDR2 SVGIG (reference sequence). The data are from a study of immune heterogeneity within non-small cell lung tumors. The authors amplified TCR beta CDR3 by multiplex PCR with 32 V and 13 J primers. Using its own MiXCR run on the multiplex PCR reads, TCRdb lists one record per CDR3 protein. The sample lists 21,000 or so distinct CDR3 sequences, less than 35% occurring once. The authors used around 0.55 ug of bulk tumor genomic DNA per sample as template. Biopsies, several per primary tumor and spaced far apart, were collected during surgery. Newly diagnosed with untreated non-small cell lung cancer, the patients underwent curative surgery.

Findings and limits, study-wide: Clonotypes of T-cell receptor beta found at high frequency were largely distinct between individual patients.

The specimen sequenced was lung tumor tissue. This TCR derives from a middle-aged man with non-small cell lung cancer. The chain recombines TRBV30 with TRBJ1-6, with unresolved D. DNA for the CDR3: TGTGCCTTGAGCTTACCGGGCCTGTATAATTCACCCCTCCACTTT. This sequence encodes CALSLPGLYNSPLHF.